The TCR beta chain described here comes from a study of T cell changes during pregnancy in multiple sclerosis. CDR1 MNHEY and CDR2 SMNVEV come from the germline V gene (reference sequence). The V end was cut by 6 bases, the J end by 3 bases, with 6 bases between. The CDR3 is 12 amino acids. Some clones are missing from TCRdb's copy, which holds only in-frame ones; the method was immunoSEQ multiplex PCR. The data hold about 86,000 clones, with around 90% observed a single time. The J gene is TRBJ1-5, the V gene TRBV27; D gene unclear. Sequences were derived from peripheral blood, sampled in the first trimester of pregnancy. This TCR derives from a female donor in good health, enrolled as a control in a pregnancy study. CDR3 region: CASSPSNQPQHF. The CDR3 DNA is TGTGCCAGCAGCCCCTCCAATCAGCCCCAGCATTTT.